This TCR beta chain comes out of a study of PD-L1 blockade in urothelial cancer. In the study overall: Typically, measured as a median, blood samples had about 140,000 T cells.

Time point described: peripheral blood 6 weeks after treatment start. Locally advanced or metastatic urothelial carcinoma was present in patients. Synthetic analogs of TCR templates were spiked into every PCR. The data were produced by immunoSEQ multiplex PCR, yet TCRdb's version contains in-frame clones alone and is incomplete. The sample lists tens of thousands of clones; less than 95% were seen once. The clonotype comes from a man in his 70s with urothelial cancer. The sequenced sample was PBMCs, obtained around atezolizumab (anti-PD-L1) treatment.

The CDR3 DNA follows: TGCGCCAGCAGCCTCCAGGGGATCTCTGGAAACACCATATATTTT. It codes for CASSLQGISGNTIYF. V is TRBV5-1 and J is TRBJ1-3; TRBD1 is a possible D gene (6 bases). Germline loops: CDR1 SGHRS, CDR2 YFSETQ. V dropped 4 bases and J dropped 0 bases, with 11 bases sitting between them. The CDR3 is made up of 15 amino acids.